The T cell receptor (beta chain) described here comes from a study of shared clonotypes between healthy human individuals. Study findings and constraints: It was expected that sequencing depth would affect clonotype sharing among donors.

V dropped 5 bases and J dropped 6; count of bases not matched to a gene: 14. Germline values: CDR1 LNHDA, CDR2 SQIVND (reference sequence). The CDR3 has 16 amino acids. In regard to this clone: Antigen specificity is unknown.

Some clones are missing from TCRdb's copy, which holds only in-frame ones; the method was immunoSEQ multiplex PCR. There are 150,000 to 200,000 clones in the sample; 66% occur only once, and less than 11% lies in the top ten. Sequencing was performed on memory CD4+ T cells sorted from blood. Subset here: CD45RA-negative fraction. This chain connects TRBV19 to TRBJ2-7, with 9 nucleotides matching TRBD1. The clonotype originates from a man younger than 40 in good health. CDR3 DNA sequence: TGTGCCAGTAGTTTCTTCGTCGGGACAGGGTTTTCCGAGCAGTACTTC. This translates into CASSFFVGTGFSEQYF.